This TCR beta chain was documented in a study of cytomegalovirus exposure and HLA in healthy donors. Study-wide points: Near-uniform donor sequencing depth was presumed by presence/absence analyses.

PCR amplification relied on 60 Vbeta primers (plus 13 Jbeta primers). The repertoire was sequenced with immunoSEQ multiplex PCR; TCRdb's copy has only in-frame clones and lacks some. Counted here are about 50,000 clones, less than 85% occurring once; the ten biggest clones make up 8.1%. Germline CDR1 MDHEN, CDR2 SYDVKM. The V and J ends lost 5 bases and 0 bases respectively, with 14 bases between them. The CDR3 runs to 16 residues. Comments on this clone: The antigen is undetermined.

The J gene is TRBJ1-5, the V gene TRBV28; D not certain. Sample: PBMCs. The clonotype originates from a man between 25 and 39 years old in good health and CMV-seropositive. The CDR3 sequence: CASSLPQRSSNQPQHF. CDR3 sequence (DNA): TGTGCCAGCAGTCTACCACAGCGGTCTAGCAATCAGCCCCAGCATTTT.